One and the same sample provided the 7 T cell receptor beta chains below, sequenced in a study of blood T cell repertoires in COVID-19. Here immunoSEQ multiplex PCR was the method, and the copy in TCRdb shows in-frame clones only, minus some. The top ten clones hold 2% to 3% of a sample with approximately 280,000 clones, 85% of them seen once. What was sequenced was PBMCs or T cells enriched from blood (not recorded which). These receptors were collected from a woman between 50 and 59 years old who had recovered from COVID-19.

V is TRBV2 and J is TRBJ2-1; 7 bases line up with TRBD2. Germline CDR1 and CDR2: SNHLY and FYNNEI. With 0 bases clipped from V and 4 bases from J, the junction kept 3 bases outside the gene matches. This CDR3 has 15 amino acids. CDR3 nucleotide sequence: TGTGCCAGCAGTGAAGCGCAGGGAGGGTACAATGAGCAGTTCTTC. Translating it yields CASSEAQGGYNEQFF.

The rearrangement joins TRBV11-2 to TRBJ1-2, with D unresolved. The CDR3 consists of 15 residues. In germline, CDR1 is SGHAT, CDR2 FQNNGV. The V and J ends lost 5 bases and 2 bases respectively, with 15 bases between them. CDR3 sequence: CASSPTGGRNYGYTF. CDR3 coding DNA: TGTGCCAGCAGCCCGACTGGCGGGCGAAACTATGGCTACACCTTC.

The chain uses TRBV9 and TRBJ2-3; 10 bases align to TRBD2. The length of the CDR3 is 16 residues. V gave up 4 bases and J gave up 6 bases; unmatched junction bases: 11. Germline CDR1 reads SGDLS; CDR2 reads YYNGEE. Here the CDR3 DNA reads TGTGCCAGCAGCCCCCAAGAACTAGCGGGGTCCGATACGCAGTATTTT. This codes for CASSPQELAGSDTQYF.

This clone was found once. The CDR3 sequence is CASSKNRVHNEQFF. The CDR3 region has the DNA TGTGCCAGCAGCAAAAATAGAGTCCACAATGAGCAGTTCTTC. V gene TRBV21-1 combines with J gene TRBJ2-1; the tabulated D call, TRBD2, remains unverified against the DNA. TRBV21-1 corresponds to a pseudogene. This CDR3 is 14 amino acids long.

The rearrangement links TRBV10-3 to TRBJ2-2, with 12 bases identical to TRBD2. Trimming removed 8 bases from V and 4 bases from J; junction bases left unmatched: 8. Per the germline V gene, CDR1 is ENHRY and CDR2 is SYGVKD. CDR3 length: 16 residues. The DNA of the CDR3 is TGTGCCATCCAGGGACTAGCGGGTCCTGGCACCGGGGAGCTGTTTTTT. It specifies CAIQGLAGPGTGELFF.

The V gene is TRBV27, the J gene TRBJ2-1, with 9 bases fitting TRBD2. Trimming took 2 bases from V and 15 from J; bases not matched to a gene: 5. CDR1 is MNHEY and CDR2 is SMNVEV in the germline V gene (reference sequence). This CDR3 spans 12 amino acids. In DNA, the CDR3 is TGTGCCAGCAGTTTAATTAGCGGGAGCCCGTTCTTC. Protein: CASSLISGSPFF.

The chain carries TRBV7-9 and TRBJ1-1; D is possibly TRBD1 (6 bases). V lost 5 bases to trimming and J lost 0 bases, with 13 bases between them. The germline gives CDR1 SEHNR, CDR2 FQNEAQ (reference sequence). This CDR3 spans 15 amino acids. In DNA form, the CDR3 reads TGTGCCAGCAGCACCCGGGACACGTTGAACACTGAAGCTTTCTTT. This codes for CASSTRDTLNTEAFF.